The TCR beta chain described here comes from a study of OX40 agonist ivuxolimab in advanced cancers. Background on the study: The drug used for patients, ivuxolimab, was an agonistic anti-OX40 (CD134) antibody.

This clone was recorded once. Clones were sequenced by immunoSEQ multiplex PCR, and TCRdb holds only the in-frame ones, with some missing. The sample contains approximately 54,000 clones, approximately 90% of which appear only once. The CDR3 runs to 14 residues. V was shortened by 5 bases and J by 7 bases, with 18 bases between the two germline ends. Germline values: CDR1 MNHEY, CDR2 SMNVEV (reference sequence). The clonotype was recovered from an adult with an advanced solid tumor such as melanoma, head and neck, liver or kidney cancer. The chain joins TRBV27 to TRBJ2-7; a possible D gene is TRBD1 (6 bases). Material: CD4+ or CD8+ T cells sorted from blood, obtained in a trial of the OX40 agonist ivuxolimab. The CDR3 sequence is CASSPSSQGLEQYF. The CDR3 DNA follows: TGTGCCAGCAGTCCATCCTCACAGGGATTGGAGCAGTACTTC.